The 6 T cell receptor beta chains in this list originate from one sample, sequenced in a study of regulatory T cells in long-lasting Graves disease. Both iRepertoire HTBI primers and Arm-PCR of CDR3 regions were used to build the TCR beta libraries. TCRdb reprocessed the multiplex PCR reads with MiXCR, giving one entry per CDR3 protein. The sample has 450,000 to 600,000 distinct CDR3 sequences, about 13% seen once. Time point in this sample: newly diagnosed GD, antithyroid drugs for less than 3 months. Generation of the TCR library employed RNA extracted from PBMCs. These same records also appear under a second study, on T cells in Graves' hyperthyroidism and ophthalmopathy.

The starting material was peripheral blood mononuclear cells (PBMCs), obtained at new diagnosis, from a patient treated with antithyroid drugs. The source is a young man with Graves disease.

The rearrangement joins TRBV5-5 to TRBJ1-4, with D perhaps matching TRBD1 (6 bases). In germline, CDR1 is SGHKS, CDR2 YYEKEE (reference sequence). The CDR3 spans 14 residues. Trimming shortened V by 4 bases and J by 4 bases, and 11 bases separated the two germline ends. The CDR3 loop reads CASSLGAYNEKLFF. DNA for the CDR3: TGTGCCAGCAGCCTGGGGGCCTATAATGAAAAACTGTTTTTT.

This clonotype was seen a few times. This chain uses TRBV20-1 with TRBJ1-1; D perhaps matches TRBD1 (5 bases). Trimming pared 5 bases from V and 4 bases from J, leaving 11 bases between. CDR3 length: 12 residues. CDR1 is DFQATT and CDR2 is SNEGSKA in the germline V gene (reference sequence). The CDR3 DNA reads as TGCAGTGCTGGCTGGGGGAGCACTGAAGCTTTCTTT. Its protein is CSAGWGSTEAFF.

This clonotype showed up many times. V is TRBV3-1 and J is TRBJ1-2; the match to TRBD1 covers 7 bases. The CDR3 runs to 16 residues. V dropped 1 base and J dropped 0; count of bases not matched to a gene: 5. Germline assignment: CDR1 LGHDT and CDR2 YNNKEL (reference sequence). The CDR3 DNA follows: TGTGCCAGCAGCCAAGTCGGACAGGTAGCTAACTATGGCTACACCTTC. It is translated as CASSQVGQVANYGYTF.

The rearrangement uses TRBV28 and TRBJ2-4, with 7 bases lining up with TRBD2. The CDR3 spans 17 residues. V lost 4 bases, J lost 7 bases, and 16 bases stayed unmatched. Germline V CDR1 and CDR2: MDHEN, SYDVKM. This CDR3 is CASSSLRGGLGINIQYF. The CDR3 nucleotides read TGTGCCAGCAGTTCCCTCCGCGGGGGATTGGGTATTAACATTCAGTACTTC.

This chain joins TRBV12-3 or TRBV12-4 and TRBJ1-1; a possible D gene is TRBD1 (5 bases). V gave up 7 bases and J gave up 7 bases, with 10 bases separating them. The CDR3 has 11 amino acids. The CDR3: CASNLGVEAFF. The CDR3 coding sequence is TGTGCCAGCAACCTAGGGGTTGAAGCTTTCTTT.

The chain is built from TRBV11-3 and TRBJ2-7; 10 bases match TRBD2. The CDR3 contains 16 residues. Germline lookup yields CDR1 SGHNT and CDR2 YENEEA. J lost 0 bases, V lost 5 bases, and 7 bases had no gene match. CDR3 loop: CASSHGGLAVSYEQYF. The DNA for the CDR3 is TGTGCCAGCAGCCACGGAGGACTAGCGGTCTCCTACGAGCAGTACTTC.